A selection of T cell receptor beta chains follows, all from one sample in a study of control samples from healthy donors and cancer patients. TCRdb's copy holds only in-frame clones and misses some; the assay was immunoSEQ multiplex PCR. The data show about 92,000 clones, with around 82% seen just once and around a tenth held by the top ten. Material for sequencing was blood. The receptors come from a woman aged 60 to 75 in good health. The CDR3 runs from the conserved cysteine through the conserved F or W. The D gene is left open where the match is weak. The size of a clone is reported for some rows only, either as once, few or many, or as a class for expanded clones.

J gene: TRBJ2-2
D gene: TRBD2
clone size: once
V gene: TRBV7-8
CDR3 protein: CASRPGLGDTGELFF
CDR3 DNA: TGTGCCAGCAGGCCGGGACTAGGCGACACCGGGGAGCTGTTTTTT

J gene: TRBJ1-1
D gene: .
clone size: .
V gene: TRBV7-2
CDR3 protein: CASSLETANTEAFF
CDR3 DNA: TGTGCCAGCAGCTTAGAGACAGCAAACACTGAAGCTTTCTTT

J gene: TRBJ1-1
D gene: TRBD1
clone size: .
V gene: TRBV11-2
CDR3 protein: CASSLIGGQGNTEAFF
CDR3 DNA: TGTGCCAGCAGCTTAATTGGGGGACAGGGAAACACTGAAGCTTTCTTT

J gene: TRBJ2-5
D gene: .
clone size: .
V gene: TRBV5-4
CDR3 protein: CAGRDSYQETQYF
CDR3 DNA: TGTGCCGGCCGGGACTCTTACCAAGAGACCCAGTACTTC

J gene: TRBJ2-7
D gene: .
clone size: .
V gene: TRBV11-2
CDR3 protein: CATSGGPHYEQYF
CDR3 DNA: TGTGCCACCTCTGGGGGGCCTCACTACGAGCAGTACTTC

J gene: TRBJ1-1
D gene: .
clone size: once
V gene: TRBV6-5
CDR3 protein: CASSLTVNTEAFF
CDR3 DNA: TGTGCCAGCAGTCTAACAGTGAACACTGAAGCTTTCTTT

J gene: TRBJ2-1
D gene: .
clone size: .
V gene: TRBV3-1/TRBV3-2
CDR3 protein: CASGPSGSGNEQFF
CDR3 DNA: TGTGCCAGCGGGCCAAGCGGTTCGGGGAATGAGCAGTTCTTC

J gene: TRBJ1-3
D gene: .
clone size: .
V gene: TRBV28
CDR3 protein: CASSLRGRNTIYF
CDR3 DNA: TGTGCCAGCAGTTTACGGGGGAGAAACACCATATATTTT

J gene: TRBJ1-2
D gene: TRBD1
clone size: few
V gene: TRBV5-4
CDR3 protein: CASSLSGTGNYGYTF
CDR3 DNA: TGTGCCAGCAGCTTGTCCGGGACAGGGAACTATGGCTACACCTTC

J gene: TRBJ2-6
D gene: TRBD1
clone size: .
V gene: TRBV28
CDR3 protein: CATRGHYSGANVLTF
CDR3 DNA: TGTGCCACCAGGGGGCACTACTCTGGGGCCAACGTCCTGACTTTC

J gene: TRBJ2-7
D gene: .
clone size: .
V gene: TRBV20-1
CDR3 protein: CSAIGNEQYF
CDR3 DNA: TGCAGTGCTATCGGCAACGAGCAGTACTTC

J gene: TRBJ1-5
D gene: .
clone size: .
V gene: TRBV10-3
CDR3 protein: CAISESSNSNQPQHF
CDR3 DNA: TGTGCCATCAGTGAGTCTTCTAATAGCAATCAGCCCCAGCATTTT

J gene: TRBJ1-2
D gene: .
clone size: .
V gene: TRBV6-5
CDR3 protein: CASSLDSPLYGYTF
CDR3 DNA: TGTGCCAGCAGTTTAGACAGCCCACTCTATGGCTACACCTTC

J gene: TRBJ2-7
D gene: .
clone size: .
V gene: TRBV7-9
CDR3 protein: CASSPGLLAQYF
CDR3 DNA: TGTGCCAGCAGCCCAGGTCTACTAGCCCAGTACTTC

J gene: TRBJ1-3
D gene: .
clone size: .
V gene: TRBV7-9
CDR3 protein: CASRDDTFSGNTIYF
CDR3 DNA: TGTGCCAGCAGGGATGACACCTTCTCTGGAAACACCATATATTTT

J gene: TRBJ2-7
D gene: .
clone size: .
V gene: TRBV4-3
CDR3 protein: CASSPHRDGSYEQYF
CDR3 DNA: TGCGCCAGCAGCCCACATCGGGACGGCTCCTACGAGCAGTACTTC

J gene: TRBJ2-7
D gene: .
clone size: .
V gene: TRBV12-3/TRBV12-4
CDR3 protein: CASSFGLGFEQYF
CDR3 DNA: TGTGCCAGCAGTTTTGGGCTGGGTTTCGAGCAGTACTTC

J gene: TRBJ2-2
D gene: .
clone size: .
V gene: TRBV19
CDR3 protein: CASSVYSGAGELFF
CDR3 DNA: TGTGCCAGTAGTGTGTACTCAGGGGCCGGGGAGCTGTTTTTT

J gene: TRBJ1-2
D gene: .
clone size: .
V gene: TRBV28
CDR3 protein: CASSLGAQGQGYTF
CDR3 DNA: TGTGCCAGCAGTTTAGGCGCACAGGGTCAAGGCTACACCTTC

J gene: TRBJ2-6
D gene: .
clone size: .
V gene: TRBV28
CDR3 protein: CASSLGASGANVLTF
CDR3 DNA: TGTGCCAGCAGCCTAGGGGCCTCTGGGGCCAACGTCCTGACTTTC

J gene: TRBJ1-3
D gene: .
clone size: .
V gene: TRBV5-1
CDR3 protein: CASRAYSGNTIYF
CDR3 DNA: TGCGCCAGCCGGGCCTACTCTGGAAACACCATATATTTT

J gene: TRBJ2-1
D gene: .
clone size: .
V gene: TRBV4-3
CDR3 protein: CASSHGPRSYNEQFF
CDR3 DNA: TGCGCCAGCAGCCATGGACCGCGCTCCTACAATGAGCAGTTCTTC

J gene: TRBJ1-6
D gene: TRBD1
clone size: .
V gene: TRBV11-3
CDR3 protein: CASRQGNSPLHF
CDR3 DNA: TGTGCCAGCAGACAGGGGAACTCACCCCTCCACTTT

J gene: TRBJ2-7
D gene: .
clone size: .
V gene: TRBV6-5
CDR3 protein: CASKGWERASYEQYF
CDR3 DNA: TGTGCCAGCAAGGGGTGGGAGCGGGCCTCCTACGAGCAGTACTTC

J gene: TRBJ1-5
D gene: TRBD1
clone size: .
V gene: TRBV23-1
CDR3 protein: CASSPQGSTGYNQPQHF
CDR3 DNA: TGCGCCAGCAGTCCACAGGGGAGTACAGGGTACAATCAGCCCCAGCATTTT

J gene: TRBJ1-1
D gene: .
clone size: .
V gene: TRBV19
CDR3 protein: CASRTGGAAFF
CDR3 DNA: TGTGCCAGTAGGACAGGAGGAGCAGCTTTCTTT

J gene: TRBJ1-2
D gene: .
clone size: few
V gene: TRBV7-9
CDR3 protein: CASSLAPEGRGGYTF
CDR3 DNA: TGTGCCAGCAGCTTAGCCCCGGAAGGACGGGGTGGCTACACCTTC

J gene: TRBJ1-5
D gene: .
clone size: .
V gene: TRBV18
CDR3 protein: CASSPQDSNQPQHF
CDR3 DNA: TGTGCCAGCTCACCACAGGACAGCAATCAGCCCCAGCATTTT

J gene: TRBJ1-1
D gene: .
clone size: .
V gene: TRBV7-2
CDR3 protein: CASSLYRNTEAFF
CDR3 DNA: TGTGCCAGCAGCTTGTATAGGAACACTGAAGCTTTCTTT

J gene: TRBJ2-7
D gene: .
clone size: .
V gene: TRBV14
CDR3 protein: CASSLISSYEQYF
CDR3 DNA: TGTGCCAGCAGCCTTATTAGCTCCTACGAGCAGTACTTC

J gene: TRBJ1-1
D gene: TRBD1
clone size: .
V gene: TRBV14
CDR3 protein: CASSKYRDRRLMNTEAFF
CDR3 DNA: TGTGCCAGCAGCAAGTACCGGGACAGGAGACTAATGAACACTGAAGCTTTCTTT

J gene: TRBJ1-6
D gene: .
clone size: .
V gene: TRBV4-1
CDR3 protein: CASSHGNSYNSPLHF
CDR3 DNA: TGCGCCAGCAGCCACGGGAATTCGTATAATTCACCCCTCCACTTT

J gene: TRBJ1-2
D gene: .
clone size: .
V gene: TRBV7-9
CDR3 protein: CASSFPAGSGYTF
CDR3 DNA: TGTGCCAGCAGCTTCCCGGCAGGGAGTGGCTACACCTTC

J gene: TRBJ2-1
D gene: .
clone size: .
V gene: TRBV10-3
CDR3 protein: CAIRPDSYNEQFF
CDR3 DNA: TGTGCCATCAGGCCGGACTCCTACAATGAGCAGTTCTTC

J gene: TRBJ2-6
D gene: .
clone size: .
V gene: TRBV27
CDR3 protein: CASKTGGGGSGANVLTF
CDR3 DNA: TGTGCCAGCAAAACAGGAGGAGGGGGCTCTGGGGCCAACGTCCTGACTTTC

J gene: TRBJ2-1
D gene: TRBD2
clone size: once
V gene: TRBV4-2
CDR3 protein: CASSQGEATSGRRDEQFF
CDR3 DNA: TGTGCCAGCAGCCAAGGGGAGGCGACTAGCGGGAGGCGTGATGAGCAGTTCTTC

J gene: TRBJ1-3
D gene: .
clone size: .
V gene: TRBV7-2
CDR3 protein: CASSPHGWETGNTIYF
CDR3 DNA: TGTGCCAGCAGCCCCCATGGCTGGGAGACTGGAAACACCATATATTTT

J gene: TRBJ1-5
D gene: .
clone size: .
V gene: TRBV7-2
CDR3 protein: CASSKGTSNQPQHF
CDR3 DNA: TGTGCCAGCAGCAAGGGTACGAGTAATCAGCCCCAGCATTTT

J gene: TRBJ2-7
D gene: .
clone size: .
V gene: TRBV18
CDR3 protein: CASSPPVGEGVTF
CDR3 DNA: TGTGCCAGCTCACCACCCGTCGGGGAAGGGGTCACCTTC